This is a list of T cell receptor beta chains from one sample in a study of regulatory T cells in long-lasting Graves disease. One entry per CDR3 protein, called by TCRdb with MiXCR from the multiplex PCR reads. The profile shows roughly 500,000 distinct CDR3 sequences, roughly 13% of them singletons. These sequences were also reported in another study, on T cells in Graves' hyperthyroidism and ophthalmopathy.

The source material was peripheral blood mononuclear cells (PBMCs), sampled at new diagnosis, from a patient treated with antithyroid drugs. These receptors were obtained from a man aged 30-40 years with Graves disease. CDR3s include the opening cysteine and the closing phenylalanine or tryptophan. A D gene is named only where the DNA matches it firmly. The size entry is marked missing in some rows and otherwise reads once, few, many or a size class.

v_gene	abundance	d_gene	j_gene	len	CDR3nt	CDR3aa
TRBV10-1	many	-	TRBJ2-5	14	TGCGCCAGCAGTGGGTTGACAGCGCAAGAGACCCAGTACTTC	CASSGLTAQETQYF
TRBV2	many	-	TRBJ2-3	13	TGTGCCACCATGGGCAGGGCCGAAGATACGCAGTATTTT	CATMGRAEDTQYF
TRBV3-1	many	TRBD1	TRBJ1-2	13	TGTGCCAGCAGCCCGTCGACAGGGGATGGCTACACCTTC	CASSPSTGDGYTF
TRBV12-3/TRBV12-4	-	TRBD1	TRBJ1-3	14	TGTGCCAGCAGTGGGACAGGGTACGGAAACACCATATATTTT	CASSGTGYGNTIYF
TRBV5-6	-	TRBD1	TRBJ1-5	15	TGTGCCAGCAGCTTACGGGACAGGATAAATCAGCCCCAGCATTTT	CASSLRDRINQPQHF
TRBV6-5	-	TRBD1	TRBJ1-5	15	TGTGCCAGCAGTTCCATCGGACAGGGCAATCAGCCCCAGCATTTT	CASSSIGQGNQPQHF
TRBV27	many	TRBD2	TRBJ2-3	16	TGTGCCAGCAGTTTATTGGGACTAGCGGTCCCAGATACGCAGTATTTT	CASSLLGLAVPDTQYF
TRBV6-1	few	TRBD2	TRBJ2-1	12	TGTGCCAGCACCCTCGGGGAGGGTGAGCAGTTCTTC	CASTLGEGEQFF
TRBV5-5	many	-	TRBJ2-7	12	TGTGCCAGCAGCCCGTACTCCTACGAGCAGTACTTC	CASSPYSYEQYF
TRBV12-3/TRBV12-4	many	-	TRBJ2-1	13	TGTGCCAGCAGCCACCCTCTGGTCAATGAGCAGTTCTTC	CASSHPLVNEQFF
TRBV5-1	-	-	TRBJ2-3	15	TGCGCCAGCAGCTCAACAGGGAATCTCCCAGATACGCAGTATTTT	CASSSTGNLPDTQYF
TRBV7-9	few	-	TRBJ2-3	15	TGTGCCAGCAGCTTAACAGGGTATAGTGCAGATACGCAGTATTTT	CASSLTGYSADTQYF
TRBV20-1	-	TRBD2	TRBJ2-1	12	TGCAGTGGCGCGGGAGGGTCCAATGAGCAGTTCTTC	CSGAGGSNEQFF
TRBV7-9	many	-	TRBJ2-7	11	TGTGCCAGCAGCCTAGCTCTGGTGCAGTACTTC	CASSLALVQYF
TRBV5-1	few	TRBD2	TRBJ2-5	16	TGCGCCAGCAGCTTGAGTACTAGCGGGCCCCAAGAGACCCAGTACTTC	CASSLSTSGPQETQYF
TRBV6-1	-	TRBD1	TRBJ1-1	14	TGTGCCAGCAGTCCAGACAGGGTGCTCGCTGAAGCTTTCTTT	CASSPDRVLAEAFF
TRBV20-1	few	TRBD2	TRBJ2-3	15	TGCAGTGCTAGAGAGCTCCTAGCGGCCACAGATACGCAGTATTTT	CSARELLAATDTQYF
TRBV15	many	-	TRBJ1-5	14	TGTGCCACCAGCCTTGACCTGGGCAATCAGCCCCAGCATTTT	CATSLDLGNQPQHF
TRBV7-9	many	-	TRBJ2-5	13	TGTGCCAGCTGGAAAGCGGGTGAAGAGACCCAGTACTTC	CASWKAGEETQYF
TRBV7-9	many	TRBD2	TRBJ2-1	18	TGTGCCAGCAGCTGGTCTAGCGGGAGGCGTAGCTCCTACAATGAGCAGTTCTTC	CASSWSSGRRSSYNEQFF
TRBV15	many	-	TRBJ1-2	12	TGTGCCACCAGCAGAAACGAATATGGCTACACCTTC	CATSRNEYGYTF
TRBV12-5	many	TRBD1	TRBJ1-2	14	TGTGCTAGTGGTTTGCCCGGGACAGTAGTTGGCTACACCTTC	CASGLPGTVVGYTF
TRBV5-5	-	TRBD1	TRBJ1-1	13	TGTGCCAGCAGCTGGGGAAACAGGGGCGATGCTTTCTTT	CASSWGNRGDAFF
TRBV15	-	TRBD1	TRBJ2-7	15	TGTGCCACCAGCAGAGATCCTACAGGGGACTACGAGCAGTACTTC	CATSRDPTGDYEQYF
TRBV9	few	-	TRBJ1-6	14	TGTGCCAGCAGCGCCTTCGCGGGGACTTCACCCCTCCACTTT	CASSAFAGTSPLHF
TRBV6-1	few	-	TRBJ1-1	12	TGTGCCAGCAGCGTAGGCGCCACTGAAGCTTTCTTT	CASSVGATEAFF
TRBV10-3	-	TRBD1	TRBJ2-7	13	TGTGCCATCGCCGACAGGGCTGGCTACGAGCAGTACTTC	CAIADRAGYEQYF
TRBV19	many	-	TRBJ2-1	18	TGTGCCAGTAGTATAGCCCCCCCGAGCTATGTGGGAAACAATGAGCAGTTCTTC	CASSIAPPSYVGNNEQFF
TRBV2	many	-	TRBJ1-5	15	TGTGCCAGCACCTTCCAGGACAAAGGCAATCAGCCCCAGCATTTT	CASTFQDKGNQPQHF
TRBV29-1	many	TRBD1	TRBJ2-2	15	TGCAGCGTTGTCCTTCTTGACAGGGGAGGCGGGGAGCTGTTTTTT	CSVVLLDRGGGELFF
TRBV15	many	-	TRBJ1-4	15	TGTGCCACCAGCAGAGATCGGGGGTTATATGAAAAACTGTTTTTT	CATSRDRGLYEKLFF
TRBV19	-	-	TRBJ2-7	15	TGTGCCAGTGGTCCGCGGGATCTTGGCCTAGGCGAGCAGTACTTC	CASGPRDLGLGEQYF
TRBV29-1	many	-	TRBJ1-1	13	TGCAGCGTTGAAGCCCCGCAGGGAGGGATAGCTTTCTTT	CSVEAPQGGIAFF
TRBV20-1	few	TRBD2	TRBJ2-2	14	TGCAGTGCTTCTAGCGGGAGGTTCGGCGGGGAGCTGTTTTTT	CSASSGRFGGELFF
TRBV27	-	-	TRBJ2-7	14	TGTGCCAGCAGTTTTTATGACTCGACCTACGAGCAGTACTTC	CASSFYDSTYEQYF
TRBV12-3/TRBV12-4	many	-	TRBJ1-2	14	TGTGCCAGCAGTTTTGGGCAGGGTTACTATGGCTACACCTTT	CASSFGQGYYGYTF
TRBV5-1	many	-	TRBJ2-3	14	TGCGCCAGCAGCCCCAACGGAGCAACAGATACGCAGTATTTT	CASSPNGATDTQYF
TRBV5-6	many	-	TRBJ2-5	13	TGTGCCAGCAGCTTGGGGATCCAAGAGACCCAGTACTTC	CASSLGIQETQYF
TRBV6-1	many	TRBD2	TRBJ2-1	18	TGTGCCAGCAGGCACAGACTAGCGGGAGGGTATTCCTACAATGAGCAGTTCTTC	CASRHRLAGGYSYNEQFF
TRBV29-1	many	-	TRBJ1-1	14	TGCAGCGTCTCCTATGGGACGGGGAACACTGAAGCTTTCTTT	CSVSYGTGNTEAFF
TRBV20-1	many	-	TRBJ2-7	15	TGCAGTGCCACTCCCCATACCGGGAGCATCTACGAGCAGTACTTC	CSATPHTGSIYEQYF
TRBV19	many	-	TRBJ2-3	15	TGTGCCAGTAGTATATCAAGCGGAAGCACAGATACGCAGTATTTT	CASSISSGSTDTQYF
TRBV20-1	few	-	TRBJ1-3	17	TGCAGTGCTAGAGATCTCTTTGGAAGGGGCCCCGGAAACACCATATATTTT	CSARDLFGRGPGNTIYF
TRBV12-3/TRBV12-4	many	TRBD2	TRBJ2-1	14	TGTGCCAGCAGTTTCGAGCTAGCGGACAATGAGCAGTTCTTC	CASSFELADNEQFF
TRBV20-1	-	-	TRBJ1-5	15	TGCGGTGCTTTCGTGCGGACTGGGAGCAATCAGCCCCAGCATTTT	CGAFVRTGSNQPQHF
TRBV20-1	few	-	TRBJ1-2	15	TGCAGTGCTAGAGATAGGGGGGCCCTAGAGGATGGCTACACCTTC	CSARDRGALEDGYTF
TRBV27	few	-	TRBJ2-7	13	TGTGCCAGCAGTTTTGACGTACCCTACGAGCAGTACTTC	CASSFDVPYEQYF
TRBV4-1	-	-	TRBJ2-3	15	TGCGCCAGCAGCCAGAGGGGAGATGTGACAGATACGCAGTATTTT	CASSQRGDVTDTQYF